These 20 T cell receptor beta chains came from one sample sequenced in a study of tumor-infiltrating lymphocytes in oesophageal squamous cell carcinoma. One entry per CDR3 protein, called by TCRdb with MiXCR from the PCR reads. Of roughly 16,000 distinct CDR3 sequences detected, over 45% appear once; the ten largest clones hold 23%. Source material: esophageal tumor tissue. The receptors stem from a male donor with esophageal squamous cell carcinoma.

Sample share makes this clonotype medium-sized. This chain joins TRBV7-2 and TRBJ2-3, with D uncertain. Trimming pared 1 base from V and 1 base from J, leaving 6 bases between. CDR1 is SGHTA, CDR2 FQGNSA, per germline. The length of the CDR3 is 14 residues. CDR3 sequence reads: CASSLGIGTDTQYF. The CDR3 bases are TGTGCCAGCAGCTTAGGCATAGGCACAGATACGCAGTATTTT.

This chain joins TRBV11-2 and TRBJ2-1; TRBD2 agrees at 7 bases. Germline assignment: CDR1 SGHAT and CDR2 FQNNGV. This CDR3 has 15 residues. The V segment lost 5 bases and the J segment 0 bases; nucleotides outside the gene matches: 4. Written as DNA, the CDR3 is TGTGCCAGCAGCACCCGCGGGAGCTCCTACAATGAGCAGTTCTTC. It translates to CASSTRGSSYNEQFF.

V usage is TRBV19 and J usage is TRBJ2-5; perhaps D is TRBD1 or TRBD2 (5 bases each). The better agreement between TRBJ2-1 and the DNA end casts doubt on the J call. The CDR3 consists of 13 residues. Germline-derived CDR1 and CDR2 are LNHDA and SQIVND (reference sequence). For the CDR3, the DNA is TGTGCCAGTAGCCGGGGACCATCCTACGAGCAGTTCTTC. Its protein product is CASSRGPSYEQFF.

This rearrangement joins TRBV7-6 to TRBJ2-7, with unresolved D. The J call is uncertain, as TRBJ2-5 better fits the DNA end. This CDR3 has 13 amino acids. Per germline, CDR1 SGHVS and CDR2 FNYEAQ. The CDR3 DNA reads as TGTGCCAGCAGCTTAAGGCAGAAAGAGACCCAGTACTTC. It yields the protein CASSLRQKETQYF.

The chain joins TRBV6-1 to TRBJ2-2, with 8 bases matching TRBD2. Germline V gene sequence: CDR1 MNHNS, CDR2 SASEGT. This CDR3 has 17 amino acids. With 5 bases clipped from V and 4 bases from J, the junction kept 12 bases outside the gene matches. CDR3 region: CASSLGGRLAITGELFF. CDR3 in DNA: TGTGCCAGCAGTCTCGGTGGGAGACTAGCGATCACCGGGGAGCTGTTTTTT.

This clonotype was counted only a few times. The V gene is TRBV6-1, the J gene TRBJ2-1, with D possibly matching TRBD2 (5 bases). This CDR3 contains 14 residues. V dropped 6 bases and J dropped 0 bases, with 9 bases sitting between them. CDR1 is MNHNS and CDR2 is SASEGT in the germline V gene. The CDR3: CASRVEGSYNEQFF. CDR3 sequence (DNA): TGTGCCAGCAGGGTAGAGGGCTCCTACAATGAGCAGTTCTTC.

This clonotype rates as medium-sized (0.01 to 0.1%). The chain links TRBV7-3 to TRBJ2-3; D gene uncertain. Trimming took off 1 base at V and 5 bases at J, with 7 bases between the two ends. The length of the CDR3 is 13 residues. Germline V gene sequence: CDR1 SGHTA, CDR2 FQGTGA. CDR3 protein: CASSLIDLDTQYF. The CDR3 DNA reads TGTGCCAGCAGCTTAATCGACCTAGATACGCAGTATTTT. Supplemented by reference TRBV7-3 and TRBJ2-3, the full variable domain reads GAGVSQTPSNKVTEKGKYVELRCDPISGHTALYWYRQSLGQGPEFLIYFQGTGAADDSGLPNDRFFAVRPEGSVSTLKIQRTERGDSAVYLCASSLIDLDTQYFGPGTRLTVL.

The rearrangement links TRBV7-3 to TRBJ2-1, with D uncertain. Germline loops: CDR1 SGHTA, CDR2 FQGTGA. V lost 4 bases and J 0 bases, leaving 10 bases between the germline ends. The CDR3 is 15 amino acids. The CDR3 loop reads CASSSAHSSYNEQFF. CDR3 sequence (DNA): TGTGCCAGCAGCTCGGCCCACAGCTCCTACAATGAGCAGTTCTTC.

The rearrangement links TRBV7-2 to TRBJ1-2, with D perhaps TRBD1 (5 bases). The CDR3 covers 14 residues. In germline, CDR1 is SGHTA, CDR2 FQGNSA. Trimming pared 5 bases from V and 4 bases from J, leaving 14 bases between. DNA of the CDR3: TGTGCCAGCAGCCTTGGACAACACAGCTATGGCTACACCTTC. Its protein product is CASSLGQHSYGYTF.

Within the sample, this clonotype is medium-sized. The gene calls are TRBV7-3 and TRBJ2-3; tentative D call: TRBD2 (6 bases). The J call may be mistaken, given a closer DNA end match to TRBJ2-7. This CDR3 is built from 14 residues. Germline lookup yields CDR1 SGHTA and CDR2 FQGTGA. The DNA for the CDR3 is TGTGCCAGCAGCTTAACTAGCGGTACCTACGAGCAGTACTTC. Translation gives CASSLTSGTYEQYF.

The sample holds many counts of this clonotype. Since a much larger clone is just one base distant, this may be a read error. The V call is TRBV6-6, the J call TRBJ2-1, with TRBD1 matching 9 bases. The end of the DNA is better explained by TRBJ2-7, so the J call may be wrong. CDR1 is MNHNY, CDR2 SVGAGI, per germline (reference sequence). The CDR3 consists of 15 residues. In DNA, the CDR3 is TGTGCCAGCAGTTACTCGGGGACAGGGAACAATGAGCAGTACTTC. Its translation: CASSYSGTGNNEQYF.

The chain couples TRBV6-1 to TRBJ2-3, with 9 bases fitting TRBD1. V was pared by 9 bases and J by 4 bases, with 5 bases of the junction left unmatched. The CDR3 consists of 13 residues. CDR1 is MNHNS and CDR2 is SASEGT in the germline V gene. This CDR3 reads CASKQGASDTQYF. CDR3 DNA: TGTGCCAGTAAACAGGGGGCATCAGATACGCAGTATTTT.

This clonotype is medium-sized. The CDR3 nucleotides read TGTGCCAGCAGTTACTATCGTGCTAGCACAGATACGCAGTATTTT. Translation gives CASSYYRASTDTQYF. V is TRBV6-6 and J is TRBJ2-3, with unresolved D. With 1 base removed from V and 0 bases from J, the gap between germline ends came to 8 bases. This CDR3 comprises 15 residues. Per the germline V gene, CDR1 is MNHNY and CDR2 is SVGAGI (reference sequence).

The chain joins TRBV10-1 to TRBJ2-6, with 10 bases lining up with TRBD2. The J call may be wrong; the DNA end is better matched by TRBJ2-1. This CDR3 is built from 15 residues. In germline, CDR1 is WNHNN, CDR2 SYGVQD (reference sequence). CDR3 sequence: CASSPGLASNNEQFF. The CDR3 bases are TGCGCCAGCAGCCCGGGACTAGCGTCCAATAATGAGCAGTTCTTC.

In this sample, this clonotype turned up once. Lacking the conserved final phenylalanine or tryptophan, this CDR3 likely reflects a read error. No DNA is shown, since the ends of the CDR3 on it are uncertain; the CDR3 is the one TCRdb lists. V usage is TRBV6-8 and J usage is TRBJ2-3; the D segment call TRBD2 is taken from the table without a DNA check. The CDR3 numbers 18 amino acids, ends counted. Germline CDR1 reads MNHGY; CDR2 reads SAAAGT. CDR3 sequence: CASSWGSGRYYNEQFFGP.

This clonotype has a handful of counts. This sequence joins TRBV7-3 and TRBJ2-6, with TRBD1 matching 7 bases. V was pared by 6 bases and J by 0 bases, with 14 bases of the junction left unmatched. This CDR3 region has 19 residues. Germline CDR1 SGHTA, CDR2 FQGTGA. The CDR3 region is CASSFDWDSESSGANVLTF. The CDR3 DNA reads TGTGCCAGCAGTTTCGATTGGGACAGCGAGAGCTCTGGGGCCAACGTCCTGACTTTC. Drawing the rest from reference TRBV7-3 and TRBJ2-6, the complete variable domain is GAGVSQTPSNKVTEKGKYVELRCDPISGHTALYWYRQSLGQGPEFLIYFQGTGAADDSGLPNDRFFAVRPEGSVSTLKIQRTERGDSAVYLCASSFDWDSESSGANVLTFGAGSRLTVL.

A note on this clonotype: Lacking the conserved final phenylalanine or tryptophan, this CDR3 likely reflects a read error. The DNA is omitted, as the CDR3 cannot be located on it reliably, and the CDR3 follows TCRdb's listing. The chain uses TRBV7-6 and TRBJ2-1; the D call TRBD1 from the table was never checked on the DNA. Germline assignment: CDR1 SGHVS and CDR2 FNYEAQ. Inclusive of both ends, the CDR3 amounts to 16 amino acids. CDR3 loop: CASSPDRVRDGYTFGS.

This clonotype occurred many times. The CDR3 protein is CASRKTQGARSASSYNEQYF. CDR3 nucleotide sequence: TGTGCCAGCAGAAAAACCCAGGGGGCTCGGTCCGCGAGCTCCTACAATGAGCAGTACTTC. The chain is built from TRBV6-1 and TRBJ2-1; TRBD1 aligns across 8 bases. The tail of the sequence fits TRBJ2-7 better, so the J call may be wrong. The CDR3 consists of 20 residues. The germline V gene has CDR1 MNHNS and CDR2 SASEGT.

The chain links TRBV7-8 to TRBJ2-2; no clear D gene. CDR1 is SGHVS and CDR2 is FQNEAQ in the germline V gene. This CDR3 is 16 amino acids long. Trimming cost V 1 base and J 1 base, with 10 bases left between them. CDR3 in DNA: TGTGCCAGCAGCTTAGACCCAGGCAGGAACACCGGGGAGCTGTTTTTT. It translates to CASSLDPGRNTGELFF.

This clonotype was detected ten times or more. A much larger clone differs from this one at a single base, so this may be a read error. The rearrangement links TRBV7-9 to TRBJ2-7; D gene ambiguous. CDR1 is SEHNR, CDR2 FQNEAQ, per germline (reference sequence). V was shortened by 6 bases and J by 7 bases, with 22 bases between the two germline ends. The CDR3 covers 15 residues. This CDR3 is CASRSARLGYNEQYF. CDR3 DNA sequence: TGTGCCAGCAGGAGTGCTCGGCTAGGATACAATGAGCAGTACTTC.